Each of the 5 T cell receptor beta chains below was sequenced from the same sample in a study of OX40 agonist ivuxolimab in advanced cancers. The protocol used for the library was the immunoSEQ multiplex PCR assay. TCRdb's version of the immuneACCESS table is confined to in-frame rearrangements and falls short of the full clone set. An unresolved V gene accounts for under half of the shortfall where checked; the remainder is of unknown origin. This sample is represented by 53,000 or so clones; roughly 80% of them were singletons. The ten largest clones capture about 4.6% of the sample. This specimen consisted of CD4+ or CD8+ T cells sorted from blood, obtained in a trial of the OX40 agonist ivuxolimab. These receptors were obtained from an adult with an advanced solid tumor such as melanoma, head and neck, liver or kidney cancer.

The V call is TRBV5-1, the J call TRBJ2-7; D not certain. The germline V gene has CDR1 SGHRS and CDR2 YFSETQ. V lost 5 bases to trimming and J lost 5 bases, with 8 bases between them. This CDR3 region has 11 residues. The CDR3 sequence is CASSDFHEQYF. CDR3 in DNA: TGCGCCAGCAGTGACTTCCACGAGCAGTACTTC. Drawing the rest from reference TRBV5-1 and TRBJ2-7, the complete variable domain is KAGVTQTPRYLIKTRGQQVTLSCSPISGHRSVSWYQQTPGQGLQFLFEYFSETQRNKGNFPGRFSGRQFSNSRSEMNVSTLELGDSALYLCASSDFHEQYFGPGTRLTVT.

The rearrangement joins TRBV7-2 to TRBJ1-5, with 8 bases matching TRBD1. The CDR3 runs to 16 residues. Unmatched junction bases numbered 7, after V lost 5 bases and J lost 1 base. CDR1 and CDR2 from the germline V gene are SGHTA and FQGNSA. The CDR3: CASSPGQGGSNQPQHF. The DNA for the CDR3 is TGTGCCAGCAGCCCTGGACAGGGCGGAAGCAATCAGCCCCAGCATTTT.

The CDR3 sequence: CASSQDADGYTF. CDR3 coding DNA: TGCGCCAGCAGCCAAGACGCCGATGGCTACACCTTC. The V gene is TRBV4-3, the J gene TRBJ1-2; D gene unclear. The CDR3 loop spans 12 amino acids. The germline V gene encodes CDR1 LGHNA and CDR2 YSLEER. Trimming left V 0 bases short and J 6 bases short, with 5 bases between.

V gene TRBV6-1 combines with J gene TRBJ2-4, with unresolved D. The CDR3 is 15 amino acids. V lost 0 bases to trimming and J lost 2 bases, with 8 bases between them. Germline CDR1 MNHNS, CDR2 SASEGT. In nucleotides, the CDR3 is TGTGCCAGCAGTGAAGCGCTAGGGTCCAAAAACATTCAGTACTTC. It translates to CASSEALGSKNIQYF.

The rearrangement links TRBV11-2 to TRBJ2-2, with D unresolved. CDR3 size: 12 residues. Germline CDR1 SGHAT, CDR2 FQNNGV. V lost 3 bases and J 7 bases, leaving 6 bases between the germline ends. DNA of the CDR3: TGTGCCAGCAGCTTCAAGATCGGGGAGCTGTTTTTT. Encoded protein: CASSFKIGELFF.